The T cell receptor (beta chain) under discussion was sequenced for a study of blood T cell repertoires in COVID-19. Turning to the study itself: The United States, Italy and Spain provided the acute and convalescent COVID-19 samples.

Study processing details: The assay estimated nucleated cells by amplifying reference gene primers. Method: immunoSEQ multiplex PCR; TCRdb's copy keeps in-frame clones and lacks some. V, J and clone size are those of that table, while D and trimming were read from the DNA. The data show about 260,000 clones, about 84% seen once. Each participant's cohort was designated according to participant-reported clinical history. Two negative PCRs, clearance, or symptom resolution characterized the recovered Cohort 3 donors. Sequencing used PBMCs or T cells enriched from blood (not recorded which). The TCR comes from a woman aged 50 to 65 who had recovered from COVID-19.

The CDR3 DNA follows: TGTGCCAGCAGCTTAGGGGCCGTGGACAGAAAAGAGACCCAGTACTTC. Protein: CASSLGAVDRKETQYF. The chain uses TRBV11-2 and TRBJ2-5; a possible D gene is TRBD1 (6 bases). This CDR3 has 16 residues. Germline CDR1 is SGHAT and CDR2 is FQNNGV. V was cut by 1 base and J by 3 bases, with 15 bases left in between.